The entry below gives a single T cell receptor beta chain sequence along with its context. The target antigen is unknown. Generation of TCR beta cDNA was performed by 5'RACE template switching incorporating UMIs. Using the 5' RACE reads, TCRdb records one entry per CDR3 protein without DNA. The sample table includes around 260,000 distinct CDR3 sequences. This sample is part of a study of T cells expressing NK-cell markers. Notes on the study in general: Dominant NKG2C+ clonotypes were found to form about 1.0-7.5% of CD8+ T cells in five to seven donors. Whether expanded NKG2C+ T cell clones were HCMV-specific remained unclear. Topping the CD3+CD56-NKG2C+ fraction as well were these clonotypes, in a few donors.

The germline V gene encodes CDR1 MDHEN and CDR2 SYDVKM. CDR3 length equals 17 residues. The receptor comes from a woman aged 18 to 75 in good health. The sequencing input was blood T cells: a sorted CD56 or NKG2C T cell subset, CD4+ or CD8+ T cells, or bulk PBMC T cells (not recorded which). This chain uses TRBV28 with TRBJ2-5; TCRdb's D gene call, TRBD1, goes unchecked for lack of DNA. CDR3 region: CASSLASGIFVGETQYF.